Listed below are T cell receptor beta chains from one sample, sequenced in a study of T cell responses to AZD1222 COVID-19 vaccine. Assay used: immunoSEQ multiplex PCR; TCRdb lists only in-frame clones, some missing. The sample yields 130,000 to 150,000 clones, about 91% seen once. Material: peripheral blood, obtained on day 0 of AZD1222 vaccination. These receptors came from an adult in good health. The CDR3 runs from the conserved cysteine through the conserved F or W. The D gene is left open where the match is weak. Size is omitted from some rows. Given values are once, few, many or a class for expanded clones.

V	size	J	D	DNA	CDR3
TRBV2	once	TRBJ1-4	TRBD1	TGTGCCAGCAGTGTGGGGACAGGGCAGGAAAAACTGTTTTTT	CASSVGTGQEKLFF
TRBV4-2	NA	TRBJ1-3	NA	TGTGCCAGCAGCCAAGATTGGGGACCTGGGGCCGGATTCGGTGGAAACACCATATATTTT	CASSQDWGPGAGFGGNTIYF
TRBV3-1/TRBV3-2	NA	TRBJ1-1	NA	TGTGCCAGCAGCCAAGGGGACACTGAAGCTTTCTTT	CASSQGDTEAFF
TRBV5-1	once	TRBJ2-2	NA	TGCGCCAGCAGCTCGTCAGACCTCGGGCTGTTTTTT	CASSSSDLGLFF
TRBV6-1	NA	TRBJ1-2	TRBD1	TGTGCCAGCAGGGGACTCCACAGGGGAGCGGGAGGCTACACCTTC	CASRGLHRGAGGYTF
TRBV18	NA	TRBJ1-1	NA	TGTGCCAGCTCACGTTCATTTTCATCCGGGGGTTCCAACACTGAAGCTTTCTTT	CASSRSFSSGGSNTEAFF
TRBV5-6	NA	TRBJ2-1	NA	TGTGCCAGCAGCTTGGAGGTGGTGAGCTCCTACAATGAGCAGTTCTTC	CASSLEVVSSYNEQFF
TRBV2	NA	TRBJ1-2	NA	TGTGCCAGCAGTGAGTGGGTCGGACTAAACTATGGCTACACCTTC	CASSEWVGLNYGYTF
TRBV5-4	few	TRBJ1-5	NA	TGTGCCAGCAGCTTCTCTGGACGGGATCAGCCCCAGCATTTT	CASSFSGRDQPQHF
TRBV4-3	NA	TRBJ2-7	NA	TGCGCCAGCAGCCAATTCTTACAGGGTTGGGAGTCCGAGCAGTACTTC	CASSQFLQGWESEQYF
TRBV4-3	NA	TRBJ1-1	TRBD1	TGCGCCAGCAGCCAAGGGGGACAGACCTACACTGAAGCTTTCTTT	CASSQGGQTYTEAFF
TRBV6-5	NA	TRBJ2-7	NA	TGTGCCAGCAGTCCCGCCGGGGGTATCGTCTACGAGCAGTACTTC	CASSPAGGIVYEQYF
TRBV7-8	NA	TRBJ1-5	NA	TGTGCCAGCAGCTTAGAAGGTTTTTATAGCAATCAGCCCCAGCATTTT	CASSLEGFYSNQPQHF
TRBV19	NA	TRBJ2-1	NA	TGTGCCAGTAGTATGGGCCGGTTAGCCCCCAACAATGAGCAGTTCTTC	CASSMGRLAPNNEQFF
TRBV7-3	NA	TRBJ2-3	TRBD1	TGTGCCAGCAGTACAGGGGCGAGTAGGGCCACAGATACGCAGTATTTT	CASSTGASRATDTQYF
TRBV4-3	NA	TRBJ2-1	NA	TGCGCCAGCAGCCAAGATTCTGGAGAAGACAATGAGCAGTTCTTC	CASSQDSGEDNEQFF
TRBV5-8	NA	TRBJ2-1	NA	TGTGCCAGCTTTACGGGGAGCTCCTACAATGAGCAGTTCTTC	CASFTGSSYNEQFF
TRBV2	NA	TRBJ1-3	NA	TGTGCCAGCAGTGTAAGCGGAATTATGGGAAACACCATATATTTT	CASSVSGIMGNTIYF
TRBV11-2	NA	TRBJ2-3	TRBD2	TGTGCCAGCAGCTTAGCTAGCGGGGGGAGCACAGATACGCAGTATTTT	CASSLASGGSTDTQYF
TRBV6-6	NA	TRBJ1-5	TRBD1	TGTGCCAGCAGTTTCGGACAGGGAACTAGCAATCAGCCCCAGCATTTT	CASSFGQGTSNQPQHF
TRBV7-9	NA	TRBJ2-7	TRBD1	TGTGCCAGCAGCTTAGCCGGAGGACAGGATCCCTCCTACGAGCAGTACTTC	CASSLAGGQDPSYEQYF
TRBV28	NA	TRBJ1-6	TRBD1	TGTGCCAGCAGTTCCCTAAAGACTTCGGGACAGGGGGGCTCACCCCTCCACTTT	CASSSLKTSGQGGSPLHF
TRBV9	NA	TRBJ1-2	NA	TGTGCCAGCAGCGTAGACAGGGTAGGTGGCTACACCTTC	CASSVDRVGGYTF
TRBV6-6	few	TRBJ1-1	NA	TGTGCCAGCAGCCGCCGGGGGGCAGGGGACACTGAAGCTTTCTTT	CASSRRGAGDTEAFF
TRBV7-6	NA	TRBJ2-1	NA	TGTGCCAGCAGCCCCCCAGGCGGAGGGGTTAGTGAGCAGTTCTTC	CASSPPGGGVSEQFF
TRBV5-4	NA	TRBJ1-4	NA	TGTGCCAGCAGCTTAGTGGAGAATGAAAAACTGTTTTTT	CASSLVENEKLFF
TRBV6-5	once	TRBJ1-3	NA	TGTGCCAGCAGTTACTCGGACAGACCTTCTGGAAACACCATATATTTT	CASSYSDRPSGNTIYF
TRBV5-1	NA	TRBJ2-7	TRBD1	TGCGCCAGCAGCGCAACCGGGACAGGAGACGGCGAGCAGTACTTC	CASSATGTGDGEQYF
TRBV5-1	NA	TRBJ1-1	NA	TGCGCCAGCTCGTACGGAGGGACGGGGAACACTGAAGCTTTCTTT	CASSYGGTGNTEAFF
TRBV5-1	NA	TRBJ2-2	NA	TGCGCCAGCAGCTCCCACAGGGTCCACACCGGGGAGCTGTTTTTT	CASSSHRVHTGELFF
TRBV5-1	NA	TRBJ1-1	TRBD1	TGCGCCAGCAGCTTTTCCGGGACAGGGCAAACTGAAGCTTTCTTT	CASSFSGTGQTEAFF
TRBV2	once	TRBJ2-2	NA	TGTGCCAGCAGTTCGACTAGTTCGGGCACCGGGGAGCTGTTTTTT	CASSSTSSGTGELFF
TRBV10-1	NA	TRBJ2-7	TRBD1	TGCGCCAGCAGTGAGGGGGACAGCCTTAACGAGGAGCAGTACTTC	CASSEGDSLNEEQYF